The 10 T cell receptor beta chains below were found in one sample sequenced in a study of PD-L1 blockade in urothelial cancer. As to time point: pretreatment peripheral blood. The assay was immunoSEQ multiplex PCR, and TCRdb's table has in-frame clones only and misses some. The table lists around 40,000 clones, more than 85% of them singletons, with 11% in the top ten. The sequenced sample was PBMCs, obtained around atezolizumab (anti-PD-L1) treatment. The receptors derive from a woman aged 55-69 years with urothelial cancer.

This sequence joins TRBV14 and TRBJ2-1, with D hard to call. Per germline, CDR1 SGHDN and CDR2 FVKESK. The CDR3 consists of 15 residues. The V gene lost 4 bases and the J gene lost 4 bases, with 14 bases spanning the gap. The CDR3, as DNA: TGTGCCAGCAGCCCTCTGGGTCGGAGTTACAATGAGCAGTTCTTC. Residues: CASSPLGRSYNEQFF.

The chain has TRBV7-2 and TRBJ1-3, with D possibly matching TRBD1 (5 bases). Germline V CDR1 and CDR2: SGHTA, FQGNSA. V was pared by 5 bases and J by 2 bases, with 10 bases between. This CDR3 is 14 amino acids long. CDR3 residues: CASSPDSPGNTIYF. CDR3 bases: TGTGCCAGCAGCCCAGACAGCCCTGGAAACACCATATATTTT.

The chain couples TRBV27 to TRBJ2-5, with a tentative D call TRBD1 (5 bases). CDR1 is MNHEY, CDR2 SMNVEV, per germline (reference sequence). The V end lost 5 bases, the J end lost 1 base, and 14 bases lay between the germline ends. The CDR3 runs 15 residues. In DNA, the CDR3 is TGTGCCAGCAGTCCTATCCAGGGTGGCCAAGAGACCCAGTACTTC. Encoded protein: CASSPIQGGQETQYF.

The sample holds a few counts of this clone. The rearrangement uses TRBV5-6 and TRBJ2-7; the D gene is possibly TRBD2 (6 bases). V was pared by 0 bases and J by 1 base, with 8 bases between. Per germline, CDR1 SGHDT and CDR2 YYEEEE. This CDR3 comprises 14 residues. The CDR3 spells CASSLAGGSYEQYF. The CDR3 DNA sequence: TGTGCCAGCAGCTTGGCTGGGGGGTCCTACGAGCAGTACTTC.

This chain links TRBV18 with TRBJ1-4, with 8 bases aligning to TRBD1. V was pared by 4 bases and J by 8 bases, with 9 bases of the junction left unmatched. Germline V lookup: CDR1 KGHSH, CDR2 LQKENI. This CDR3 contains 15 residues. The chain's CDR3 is CASSLTGTGQEKLFF. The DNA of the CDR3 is TGTGCCAGCTCACTAACCGGGACAGGACAAGAAAAACTGTTTTTT.

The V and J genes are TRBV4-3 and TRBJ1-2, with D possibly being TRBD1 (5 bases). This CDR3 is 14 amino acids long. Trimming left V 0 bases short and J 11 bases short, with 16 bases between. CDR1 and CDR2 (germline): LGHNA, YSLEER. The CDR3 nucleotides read TGCGCCAGCAGCCAAGATAGAGGGACTATGTGGTACACCTTC. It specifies CASSQDRGTMWYTF.

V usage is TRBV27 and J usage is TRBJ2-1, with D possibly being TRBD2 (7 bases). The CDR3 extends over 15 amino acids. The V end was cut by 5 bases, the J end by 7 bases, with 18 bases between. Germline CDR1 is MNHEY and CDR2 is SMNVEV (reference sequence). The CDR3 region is CASSARGASENEQFF. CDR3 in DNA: TGTGCCAGCAGTGCCCGGGGGGCTAGTGAGAATGAGCAGTTCTTC.

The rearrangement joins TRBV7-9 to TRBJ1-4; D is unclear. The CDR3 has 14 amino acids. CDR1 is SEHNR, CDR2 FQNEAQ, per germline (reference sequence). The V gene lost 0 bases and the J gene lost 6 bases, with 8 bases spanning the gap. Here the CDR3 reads CASSLAVVDEKLFF. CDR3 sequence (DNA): TGTGCCAGCAGCTTAGCGGTAGTAGATGAAAAACTGTTTTTT. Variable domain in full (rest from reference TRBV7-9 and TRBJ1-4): DTGVSQNPRHKITKRGQNVTFRCDPISEHNRLYWYRQTLGQGPEFLTYFQNEAQLEKSRLLSDRFSAERPKGSFSTLEIQRTEQGDSAMYLCASSLAVVDEKLFFGSGTQLSVL.

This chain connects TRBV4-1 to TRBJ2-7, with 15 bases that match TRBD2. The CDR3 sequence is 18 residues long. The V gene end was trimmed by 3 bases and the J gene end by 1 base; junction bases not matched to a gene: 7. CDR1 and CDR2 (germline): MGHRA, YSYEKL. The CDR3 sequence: CASSHHPGTSGRSYEQYF. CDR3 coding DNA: TGCGCCAGCAGCCATCACCCCGGGACTAGCGGGAGGTCCTACGAGCAGTACTTC.

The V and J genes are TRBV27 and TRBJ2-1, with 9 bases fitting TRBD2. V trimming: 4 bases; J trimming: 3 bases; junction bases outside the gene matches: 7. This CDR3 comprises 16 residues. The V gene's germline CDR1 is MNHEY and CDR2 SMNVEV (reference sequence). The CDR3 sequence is CASSSPTSGYYNEQFF. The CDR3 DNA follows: TGTGCCAGCAGTTCGCCGACTAGCGGTTACTACAATGAGCAGTTCTTC.